Reported below is one TCR beta chain. With 60 Vbeta and 13 Jbeta primers, the PCR was carried out. In the authors' workflow: Unique TCR beta chains totaled some 80 million in a later count, with roughly 11 million of them shared. The protocol was immunoSEQ multiplex PCR, while the TCRdb copy is restricted to in-frame clones and leaves out a portion. The DNA was the basis for D and trimming; V, J and clone size are from that table. The sample lists approximately 69,000 clones, around 76% seen once, with approximately 22% in the top ten. These data originate in a study of cytomegalovirus exposure and HLA in healthy donors. The V and J ends lost 2 bases and 1 base, in that order; junction bases with no gene match: 5. The CDR3 runs 15 residues. Germline CDR1 SGHRS, CDR2 YFSETQ. Nominally healthy donors provided the samples, though records likely missed some immune exposures.

The sequenced material came from PBMCs. The clonotype originates from a woman in her twenties or thirties in good health and CMV-seropositive. The rearrangement links TRBV5-1 to TRBJ1-1; 7 bases agree with TRBD1. The CDR3 is CASSLLGTENTEAFF. The CDR3 DNA reads TGCGCCAGCAGCTTATTGGGGACAGAGAACACTGAAGCTTTCTTT.